This TCR beta chain was obtained from a study of blood T cell repertoires in COVID-19. Trimming removed 4 bases at V and 1 base at J, with 19 bases between. This CDR3 has 17 residues. From germline, CDR1 is SEHNR and CDR2 FQNEAQ (reference sequence). Original processing methods: Reference gene primer amplification yielded estimated nucleated cell counts. Measured with immunoSEQ multiplex PCR; TCRdb has only the in-frame clones, and not every one. Clone size and V and J calls were adopted from that table, with D and trimming inferred from the DNA. This sample has roughly 290,000 clones, with about 89% found just once.

The sequencing input was peripheral blood. The clonotype comes from a man aged 25 to 40 with acute or convalescent COVID-19. This sequence joins TRBV7-9 and TRBJ1-1, with a weak D call TRBD1 (5 bases). CDR3 amino acids: CASSYEAGTLRNTEAFF. The CDR3, as DNA: TGTGCCAGCAGCTATGAGGCGGGGACCCTTAGGAACACTGAAGCTTTCTTT.